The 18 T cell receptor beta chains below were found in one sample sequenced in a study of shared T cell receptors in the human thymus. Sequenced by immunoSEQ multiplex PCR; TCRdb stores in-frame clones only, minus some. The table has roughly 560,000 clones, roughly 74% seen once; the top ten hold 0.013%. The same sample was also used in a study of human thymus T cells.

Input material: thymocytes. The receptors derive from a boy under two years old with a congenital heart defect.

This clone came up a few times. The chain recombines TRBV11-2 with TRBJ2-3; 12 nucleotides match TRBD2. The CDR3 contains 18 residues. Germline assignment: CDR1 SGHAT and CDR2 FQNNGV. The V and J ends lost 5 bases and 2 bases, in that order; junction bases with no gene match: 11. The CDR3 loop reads CASSQPSGRAWHTDTQYF. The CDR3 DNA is TGTGCCAGCAGCCAGCCTAGCGGGAGGGCCTGGCACACAGATACGCAGTATTTT.

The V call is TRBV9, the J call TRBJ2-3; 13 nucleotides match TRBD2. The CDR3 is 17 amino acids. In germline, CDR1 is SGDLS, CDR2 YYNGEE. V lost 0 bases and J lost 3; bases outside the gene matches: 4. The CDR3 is CASSVDGTSGTTDTQYF. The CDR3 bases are TGTGCCAGCAGCGTAGATGGGACTAGCGGGACTACAGATACGCAGTATTTT.

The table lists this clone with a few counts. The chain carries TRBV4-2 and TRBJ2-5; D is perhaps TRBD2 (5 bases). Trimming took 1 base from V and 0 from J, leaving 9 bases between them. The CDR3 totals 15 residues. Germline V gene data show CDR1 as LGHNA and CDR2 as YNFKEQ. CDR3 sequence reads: CASSQGSSHQETQYF. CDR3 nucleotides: TGTGCCAGCAGCCAAGGGTCTAGCCACCAAGAGACCCAGTACTTC.

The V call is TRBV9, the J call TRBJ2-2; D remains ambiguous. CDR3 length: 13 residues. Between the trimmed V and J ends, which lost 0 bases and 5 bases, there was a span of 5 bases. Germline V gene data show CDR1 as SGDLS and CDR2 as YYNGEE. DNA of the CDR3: TGTGCCAGCAGCGTAGTAGCAACCGGGGAGCTGTTTTTT. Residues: CASSVVATGELFF.

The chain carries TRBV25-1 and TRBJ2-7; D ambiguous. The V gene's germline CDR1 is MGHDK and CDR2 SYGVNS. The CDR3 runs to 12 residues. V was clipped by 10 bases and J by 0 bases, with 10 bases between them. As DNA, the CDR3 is TGTGCCACCTCACAGATCTCCTACGAGCAGTACTTC. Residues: CATSQISYEQYF.

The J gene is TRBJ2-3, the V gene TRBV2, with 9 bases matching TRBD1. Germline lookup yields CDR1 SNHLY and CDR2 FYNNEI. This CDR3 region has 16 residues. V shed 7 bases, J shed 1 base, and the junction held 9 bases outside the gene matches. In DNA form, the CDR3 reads TGTGCCAGCACCTTCCGGCGGGACAGGGGCACAGATACGCAGTATTTT. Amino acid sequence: CASTFRRDRGTDTQYF.

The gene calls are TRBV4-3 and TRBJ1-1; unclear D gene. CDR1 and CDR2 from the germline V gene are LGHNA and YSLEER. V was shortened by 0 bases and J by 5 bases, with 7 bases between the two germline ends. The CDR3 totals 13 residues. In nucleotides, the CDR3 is TGCGCCAGCAGCCAAGATAGCGTGACTGAAGCTTTCTTT. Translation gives CASSQDSVTEAFF.

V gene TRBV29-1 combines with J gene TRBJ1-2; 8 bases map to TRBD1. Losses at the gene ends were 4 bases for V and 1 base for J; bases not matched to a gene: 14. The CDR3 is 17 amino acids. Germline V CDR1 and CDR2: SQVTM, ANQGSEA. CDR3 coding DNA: TGCAGCGTTGCCAGACAGGGGAGGCCGGATCTTAACTATGGCTACACCTTC. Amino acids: CSVARQGRPDLNYGYTF. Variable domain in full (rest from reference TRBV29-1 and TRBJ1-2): SAVISQKPSRDICQRGTSLTIQCQVDSQVTMMFWYRQQPGQSLTLIATANQGSEATYESGFVIDKFPISRPNLTFSTLTVSNMSPEDSSIYLCSVARQGRPDLNYGYTFGSGTRLTVV.

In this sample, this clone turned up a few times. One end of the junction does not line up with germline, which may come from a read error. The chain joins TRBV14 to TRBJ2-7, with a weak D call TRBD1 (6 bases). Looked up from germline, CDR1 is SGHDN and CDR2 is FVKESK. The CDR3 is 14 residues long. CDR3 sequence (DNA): TGTGCCAGCAGCCACCCGGGACACATCTACAAGCAGTACTTC. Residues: CASSHPGHIYKQYF.

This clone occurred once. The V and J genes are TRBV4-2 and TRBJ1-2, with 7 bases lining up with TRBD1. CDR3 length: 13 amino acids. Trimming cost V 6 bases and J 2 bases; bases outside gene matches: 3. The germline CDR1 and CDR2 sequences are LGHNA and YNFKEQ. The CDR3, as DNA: TGTGCCAGCAGTCAGGGGGGAAACTATGGCTACACCTTC. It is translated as CASSQGGNYGYTF.

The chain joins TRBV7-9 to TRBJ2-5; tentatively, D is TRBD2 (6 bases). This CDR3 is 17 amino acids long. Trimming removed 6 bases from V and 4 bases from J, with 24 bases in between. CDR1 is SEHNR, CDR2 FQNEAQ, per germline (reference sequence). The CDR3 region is CASSLRVISGTGETQYF. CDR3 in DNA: TGTGCCAGCAGTCTACGGGTGATTTCGGGGACTGGAGAGACCCAGTACTTC.

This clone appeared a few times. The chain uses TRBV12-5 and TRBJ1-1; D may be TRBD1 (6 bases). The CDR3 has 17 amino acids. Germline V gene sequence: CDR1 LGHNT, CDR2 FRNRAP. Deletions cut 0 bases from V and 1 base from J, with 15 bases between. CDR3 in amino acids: CASGLVHRGGWNTEAFF. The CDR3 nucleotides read TGTGCTAGTGGTTTGGTACATCGAGGGGGTTGGAACACTGAAGCTTTCTTT.

The CDR3 is CASSLATGGYTF. CDR3 coding DNA: TGTGCCAGCAGCTTAGCTACGGGAGGCTACACCTTC. The chain is built from TRBV7-2 and TRBJ1-2; no firm D call. V lost 0 bases and J 8 bases, leaving 7 bases between the germline ends. The CDR3 sequence is 12 residues long. In germline, CDR1 is SGHTA, CDR2 FQGNSA.

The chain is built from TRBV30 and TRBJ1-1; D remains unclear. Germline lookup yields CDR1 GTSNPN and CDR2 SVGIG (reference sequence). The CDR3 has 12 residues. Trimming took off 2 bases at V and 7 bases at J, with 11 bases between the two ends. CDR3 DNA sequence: TGTGCCTGGAGTCGGGTAGCCTTTGAAGCTTTCTTT. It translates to CAWSRVAFEAFF.

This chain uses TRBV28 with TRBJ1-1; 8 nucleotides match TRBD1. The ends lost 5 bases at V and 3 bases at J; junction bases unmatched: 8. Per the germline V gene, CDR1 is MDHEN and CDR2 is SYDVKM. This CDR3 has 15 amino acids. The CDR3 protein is CASSPGQGPHTEAFF. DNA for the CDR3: TGTGCCAGCAGTCCCGGACAGGGTCCACACACTGAAGCTTTCTTT.

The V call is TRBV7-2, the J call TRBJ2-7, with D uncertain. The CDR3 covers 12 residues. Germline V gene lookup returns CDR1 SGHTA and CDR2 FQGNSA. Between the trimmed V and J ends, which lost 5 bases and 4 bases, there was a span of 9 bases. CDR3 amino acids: CASSEERYEQYF. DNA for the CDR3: TGTGCCAGCAGCGAGGAGAGGTACGAGCAGTACTTC.

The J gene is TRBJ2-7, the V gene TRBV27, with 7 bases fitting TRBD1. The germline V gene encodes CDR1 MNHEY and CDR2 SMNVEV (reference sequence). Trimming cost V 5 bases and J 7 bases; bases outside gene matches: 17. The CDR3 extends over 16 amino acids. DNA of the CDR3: TGTGCCAGCAGTCAAAGTCGCGACAGGGTTTTTCGGGAGCAGTACTTC. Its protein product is CASSQSRDRVFREQYF.

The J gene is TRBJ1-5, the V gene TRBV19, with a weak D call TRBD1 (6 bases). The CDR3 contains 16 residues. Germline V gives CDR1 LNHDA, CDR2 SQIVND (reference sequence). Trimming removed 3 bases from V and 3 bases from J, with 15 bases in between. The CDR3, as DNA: TGTGCCAGTAGTATCCCCAGGGGAGAGATCAATCAGCCCCAGCATTTT. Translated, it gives CASSIPRGEINQPQHF.